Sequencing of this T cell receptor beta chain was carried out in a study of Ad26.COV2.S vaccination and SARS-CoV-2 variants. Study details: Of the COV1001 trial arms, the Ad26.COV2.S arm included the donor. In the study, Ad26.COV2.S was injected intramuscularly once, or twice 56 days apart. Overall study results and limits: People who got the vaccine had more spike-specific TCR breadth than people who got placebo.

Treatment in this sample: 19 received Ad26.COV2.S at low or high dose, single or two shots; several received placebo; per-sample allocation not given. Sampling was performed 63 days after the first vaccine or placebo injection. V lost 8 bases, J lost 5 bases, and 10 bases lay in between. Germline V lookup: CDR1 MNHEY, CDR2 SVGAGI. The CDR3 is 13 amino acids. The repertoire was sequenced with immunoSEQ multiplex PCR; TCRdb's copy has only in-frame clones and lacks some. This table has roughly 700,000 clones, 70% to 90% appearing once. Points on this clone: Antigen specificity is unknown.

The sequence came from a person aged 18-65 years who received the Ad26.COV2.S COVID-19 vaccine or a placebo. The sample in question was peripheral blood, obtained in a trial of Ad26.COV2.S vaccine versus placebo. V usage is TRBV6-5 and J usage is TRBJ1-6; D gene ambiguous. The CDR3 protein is CASGNSNNSPLHF. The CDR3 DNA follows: TGTGCCAGCGGGAACAGCAATAATTCACCCCTCCACTTT.